A selection of T cell receptor beta chains follows, all from one sample in a study of shared clonotypes between healthy human individuals. The table came from immunoSEQ multiplex PCR; TCRdb's copy has only in-frame clones and leaves some out. The table shows approximately 810,000 clones, with around 92% occurring only once. The sample consisted of naive CD8+ T cells sorted from blood. Receptors were obtained from a man between 25 and 39 years old in good health. Each CDR3 is given with its conserved first and last residue. D genes are given only for firm matches. Not all rows give a size; the values are once, few, many and, for expanded clones, a class.

size: -; D: TRBD2; J: TRBJ2-3; V: TRBV2; DNA: TGTGCCGGGACCGGGACTAGCGGGAGTGGTACAGATACGCAGTATTTT; CDR3: CAGTGTSGSGTDTQYF
size: -; D: -; J: TRBJ2-1; V: TRBV7-3; DNA: TGTGCCAGCAGCGTAGAGGACAGCTACAATGAGCAGTTCTTC; CDR3: CASSVEDSYNEQFF
size: once; D: -; J: TRBJ2-4; V: TRBV10-3; DNA: TGTGCCATCAGTGTAGGGGACCTAGCCAAAAACATTCAGTACTTC; CDR3: CAISVGDLAKNIQYF
size: -; D: TRBD2; J: TRBJ2-7; V: TRBV27; DNA: TGTGCCAGCAGTTTACTCGCGACTAGCAACGAGCAGTACTTC; CDR3: CASSLLATSNEQYF
size: -; D: -; J: TRBJ2-7; V: TRBV27; DNA: TGTGCCAGCAGTACCTACAGGGTCCCCTCCTACGAGCAGTACTTC; CDR3: CASSTYRVPSYEQYF
size: -; D: TRBD1; J: TRBJ1-4; V: TRBV29-1; DNA: TGCAGCGTTGACCTCGGGACAGGACGGTCTCCTTCCAGGCGAAAACTGTTTTTT; CDR3: CSVDLGTGRSPSRRKLFF
size: -; D: -; J: TRBJ2-1; V: TRBV27; DNA: TGTGCCAGCAGTCCCCTTAATGGTAATGAGCAGTTCTTC; CDR3: CASSPLNGNEQFF
size: -; D: TRBD1; J: TRBJ2-1; V: TRBV9; DNA: TGTGCCAGCAGCGTAGGACAGGGCAATGAGCAGTTCTTC; CDR3: CASSVGQGNEQFF
size: -; D: TRBD2; J: TRBJ2-3; V: TRBV28; DNA: TGTGCCAGCAACGGGGGGAGCGGGAGACTCTGGGATACGCAGTATTTT; CDR3: CASNGGSGRLWDTQYF
size: -; D: -; J: TRBJ2-7; V: TRBV6-6; DNA: TGTGCCAGCAGTTACGGGCAGGACGAGCAGTACTTC; CDR3: CASSYGQDEQYF
size: -; D: -; J: TRBJ1-4; V: TRBV6-5; DNA: TGTGCCAGCAGTTACGAGGGTGGTGAAAAACTGTTTTTT; CDR3: CASSYEGGEKLFF
size: -; D: -; J: TRBJ2-7; V: TRBV4-1; DNA: TGCGCCAGCAGCGGGGGCAGGGCCCCCTACGAGCAGTACTTC; CDR3: CASSGGRAPYEQYF
size: -; D: -; J: TRBJ2-7; V: TRBV28; DNA: TGTGCCAGCAGTTCCTCCGGGACAAGATCCTACGAGCAGTACTTC; CDR3: CASSSSGTRSYEQYF
size: -; D: -; J: TRBJ2-7; V: TRBV18; DNA: TGTGCCAGCTCACCCTCCCCCGGCCAAGGGAAGGTCGCCTACGAGCAGTACTTC; CDR3: CASSPSPGQGKVAYEQYF
size: -; D: TRBD2; J: TRBJ2-1; V: TRBV14; DNA: TGTGCCAGCAGCCAAGACCCTGGACTAGCGGGAATCGTTGAGCAGTTCTTC; CDR3: CASSQDPGLAGIVEQFF
size: -; D: -; J: TRBJ2-4; V: TRBV27; DNA: TGTGCCAGCAGTGCCCAGGGAGGATTTGGGGATGGGATTCAGTACTTC; CDR3: CASSAQGGFGDGIQYF
size: -; D: -; J: TRBJ2-5; V: TRBV6-6; DNA: TGTGCCAGCAGTTACTCGGGCCCCGGGGGCAGGGAGACCCAGTACTTC; CDR3: CASSYSGPGGRETQYF
size: -; D: -; J: TRBJ2-1; V: TRBV14; DNA: TGTGCCAGCAGCCCGGATCGTCGCAATGAGCAGTTCTTC; CDR3: CASSPDRRNEQFF
size: -; D: -; J: TRBJ2-3; V: TRBV11-2; DNA: TGTGCCAGCAGCCTACATGTAGATACGCAGTATTTT; CDR3: CASSLHVDTQYF
size: -; D: -; J: TRBJ2-7; V: TRBV5-4; DNA: TGTGCCAGCAGCTTGGAGGCCAGGGGATCCTCCTACGAGCAGTACTTC; CDR3: CASSLEARGSSYEQYF
size: -; D: TRBD1; J: TRBJ2-7; V: TRBV28; DNA: TGTGCCAGCAGCGCGGGACAGGGGGACCCCTACGAGCAGTACTTC; CDR3: CASSAGQGDPYEQYF
size: -; D: TRBD1; J: TRBJ2-7; V: TRBV11-3; DNA: TGTGCCAGCAGCAACCGGGACAGCCCCTACGAGCAGTACTTC; CDR3: CASSNRDSPYEQYF
size: -; D: -; J: TRBJ1-5; V: TRBV7-6; DNA: TGTGCCAGCAGCTTAGGTCGAGAAAATCAGCCCCAGCATTTT; CDR3: CASSLGRENQPQHF
size: -; D: -; J: TRBJ1-4; V: TRBV6-1; DNA: TGTGCCAGCAGTGGAAGTAGTGAAAAACTGTTTTTT; CDR3: CASSGSSEKLFF
size: -; D: -; J: TRBJ1-1; V: TRBV7-3; DNA: TGTGCCAGCAGCTTAACGTCAGCCAACACTGAAGCTTTCTTT; CDR3: CASSLTSANTEAFF
size: -; D: -; J: TRBJ1-3; V: TRBV7-2; DNA: TGTGCCAGCAGCCCACCGGGGTCTGGAAACACCATATATTTT; CDR3: CASSPPGSGNTIYF
size: few; D: -; J: TRBJ2-2; V: TRBV27; DNA: TGTGCCAGCACCTCGGACCGCGGGGAGCTGTTTTTT; CDR3: CASTSDRGELFF
size: -; D: -; J: TRBJ2-5; V: TRBV11-2; DNA: TGTGCCAGCAGCTTAGATAGGGCACAAGAGACCCAGTACTTC; CDR3: CASSLDRAQETQYF
size: -; D: -; J: TRBJ2-7; V: TRBV5-5; DNA: TGTGCCAGCAGGGGAGGAGTACAGTACTTC; CDR3: CASRGGVQYF
size: few; D: -; J: TRBJ2-7; V: TRBV27; DNA: TGTGCCAGCAGCACTCTTGCCGAAGCAGCGATGGCCCCATACGAGCAGTACTTC; CDR3: CASSTLAEAAMAPYEQYF
size: -; D: -; J: TRBJ2-2; V: TRBV28; DNA: TGTGCCAGCAGTTCGGGGGAGCTAAACACCGGGGAGCTGTTTTTT; CDR3: CASSSGELNTGELFF
size: -; D: -; J: TRBJ2-2; V: TRBV4-1; DNA: TGCGCCAGCAGCTACCGGGACCGCAACACCGGGGAGCTGTTTTTT; CDR3: CASSYRDRNTGELFF
size: -; D: TRBD2; J: TRBJ2-7; V: TRBV7-9; DNA: TGTGCCAGCAGCACGGGGGGGGGCAGGGAAAGCTACGAGCAGTACTTC; CDR3: CASSTGGGRESYEQYF
size: once; D: -; J: TRBJ1-5; V: TRBV7-9; DNA: TGTGCCAGCAGCGACGCCGGCGGGCCCCTGGAGCCCCAGCATTTT; CDR3: CASSDAGGPLEPQHF
size: -; D: TRBD1; J: TRBJ2-1; V: TRBV5-3; DNA: TGTGCCAGAAGCTTCACGGGGACAGGGGGCGAAAATGAGCAGTTCTTC; CDR3: CARSFTGTGGENEQFF
size: -; D: TRBD2; J: TRBJ2-1; V: TRBV5-1; DNA: TGCGCCAGCAGCTTAGCGGGAGGTTCGAATGAGCAGTTCTTC; CDR3: CASSLAGGSNEQFF
size: -; D: -; J: TRBJ2-7; V: TRBV29-1; DNA: TGCAGCGTTGAATTCGGGGGCTACGAGCAGTACTTC; CDR3: CSVEFGGYEQYF
size: -; D: -; J: TRBJ2-5; V: TRBV11-2; DNA: TGTGCCAGCAGTCCTAGGGTCGGGAGACGGGAGACCCAGTACTTC; CDR3: CASSPRVGRRETQYF
size: once; D: TRBD1; J: TRBJ1-2; V: TRBV5-8; DNA: TGTGCCAGCAGTCCAGGGGGCGGCTATGGCTACACCTTC; CDR3: CASSPGGGYGYTF
size: -; D: TRBD2; J: TRBJ2-7; V: TRBV30; DNA: TGTGCCTGGAGTCTAAGTCCCTTTACACGATTAGCGGGAGTTGTTTACGAGCAGTACTTC; CDR3: CAWSLSPFTRLAGVVYEQYF
size: -; D: TRBD1; J: TRBJ1-5; V: TRBV28; DNA: TGTGCCAGCAGTTTATCCAGGGGGGCCAATCAGCCCCAGCATTTT; CDR3: CASSLSRGANQPQHF
size: -; D: TRBD1; J: TRBJ2-7; V: TRBV7-9; DNA: TGTGCCAGCAGCCCCCCCCGACAGGGGGAGCAGTACTTC; CDR3: CASSPPRQGEQYF
size: -; D: TRBD1; J: TRBJ2-7; V: TRBV6-6; DNA: TGTGCCAGCAGTTACGGTCGACAGGGGGAGTACTTC; CDR3: CASSYGRQGEYF
size: many; D: TRBD1; J: TRBJ1-5; V: TRBV7-9; DNA: TGTGCCAGCAGCACGGGACAGGGGGGAAATCAGCCCCAGCATTTT; CDR3: CASSTGQGGNQPQHF
size: -; D: TRBD2; J: TRBJ2-1; V: TRBV28; DNA: TGTGCCAGCAGTTTGGTCGGGAGCGGGAACAATGAGCAGTTCTTC; CDR3: CASSLVGSGNNEQFF
size: -; D: TRBD2; J: TRBJ2-5; V: TRBV28; DNA: TGTGCCAGCAGTTACCGACTAGCCGGTGAGACCCAGTACTTC; CDR3: CASSYRLAGETQYF